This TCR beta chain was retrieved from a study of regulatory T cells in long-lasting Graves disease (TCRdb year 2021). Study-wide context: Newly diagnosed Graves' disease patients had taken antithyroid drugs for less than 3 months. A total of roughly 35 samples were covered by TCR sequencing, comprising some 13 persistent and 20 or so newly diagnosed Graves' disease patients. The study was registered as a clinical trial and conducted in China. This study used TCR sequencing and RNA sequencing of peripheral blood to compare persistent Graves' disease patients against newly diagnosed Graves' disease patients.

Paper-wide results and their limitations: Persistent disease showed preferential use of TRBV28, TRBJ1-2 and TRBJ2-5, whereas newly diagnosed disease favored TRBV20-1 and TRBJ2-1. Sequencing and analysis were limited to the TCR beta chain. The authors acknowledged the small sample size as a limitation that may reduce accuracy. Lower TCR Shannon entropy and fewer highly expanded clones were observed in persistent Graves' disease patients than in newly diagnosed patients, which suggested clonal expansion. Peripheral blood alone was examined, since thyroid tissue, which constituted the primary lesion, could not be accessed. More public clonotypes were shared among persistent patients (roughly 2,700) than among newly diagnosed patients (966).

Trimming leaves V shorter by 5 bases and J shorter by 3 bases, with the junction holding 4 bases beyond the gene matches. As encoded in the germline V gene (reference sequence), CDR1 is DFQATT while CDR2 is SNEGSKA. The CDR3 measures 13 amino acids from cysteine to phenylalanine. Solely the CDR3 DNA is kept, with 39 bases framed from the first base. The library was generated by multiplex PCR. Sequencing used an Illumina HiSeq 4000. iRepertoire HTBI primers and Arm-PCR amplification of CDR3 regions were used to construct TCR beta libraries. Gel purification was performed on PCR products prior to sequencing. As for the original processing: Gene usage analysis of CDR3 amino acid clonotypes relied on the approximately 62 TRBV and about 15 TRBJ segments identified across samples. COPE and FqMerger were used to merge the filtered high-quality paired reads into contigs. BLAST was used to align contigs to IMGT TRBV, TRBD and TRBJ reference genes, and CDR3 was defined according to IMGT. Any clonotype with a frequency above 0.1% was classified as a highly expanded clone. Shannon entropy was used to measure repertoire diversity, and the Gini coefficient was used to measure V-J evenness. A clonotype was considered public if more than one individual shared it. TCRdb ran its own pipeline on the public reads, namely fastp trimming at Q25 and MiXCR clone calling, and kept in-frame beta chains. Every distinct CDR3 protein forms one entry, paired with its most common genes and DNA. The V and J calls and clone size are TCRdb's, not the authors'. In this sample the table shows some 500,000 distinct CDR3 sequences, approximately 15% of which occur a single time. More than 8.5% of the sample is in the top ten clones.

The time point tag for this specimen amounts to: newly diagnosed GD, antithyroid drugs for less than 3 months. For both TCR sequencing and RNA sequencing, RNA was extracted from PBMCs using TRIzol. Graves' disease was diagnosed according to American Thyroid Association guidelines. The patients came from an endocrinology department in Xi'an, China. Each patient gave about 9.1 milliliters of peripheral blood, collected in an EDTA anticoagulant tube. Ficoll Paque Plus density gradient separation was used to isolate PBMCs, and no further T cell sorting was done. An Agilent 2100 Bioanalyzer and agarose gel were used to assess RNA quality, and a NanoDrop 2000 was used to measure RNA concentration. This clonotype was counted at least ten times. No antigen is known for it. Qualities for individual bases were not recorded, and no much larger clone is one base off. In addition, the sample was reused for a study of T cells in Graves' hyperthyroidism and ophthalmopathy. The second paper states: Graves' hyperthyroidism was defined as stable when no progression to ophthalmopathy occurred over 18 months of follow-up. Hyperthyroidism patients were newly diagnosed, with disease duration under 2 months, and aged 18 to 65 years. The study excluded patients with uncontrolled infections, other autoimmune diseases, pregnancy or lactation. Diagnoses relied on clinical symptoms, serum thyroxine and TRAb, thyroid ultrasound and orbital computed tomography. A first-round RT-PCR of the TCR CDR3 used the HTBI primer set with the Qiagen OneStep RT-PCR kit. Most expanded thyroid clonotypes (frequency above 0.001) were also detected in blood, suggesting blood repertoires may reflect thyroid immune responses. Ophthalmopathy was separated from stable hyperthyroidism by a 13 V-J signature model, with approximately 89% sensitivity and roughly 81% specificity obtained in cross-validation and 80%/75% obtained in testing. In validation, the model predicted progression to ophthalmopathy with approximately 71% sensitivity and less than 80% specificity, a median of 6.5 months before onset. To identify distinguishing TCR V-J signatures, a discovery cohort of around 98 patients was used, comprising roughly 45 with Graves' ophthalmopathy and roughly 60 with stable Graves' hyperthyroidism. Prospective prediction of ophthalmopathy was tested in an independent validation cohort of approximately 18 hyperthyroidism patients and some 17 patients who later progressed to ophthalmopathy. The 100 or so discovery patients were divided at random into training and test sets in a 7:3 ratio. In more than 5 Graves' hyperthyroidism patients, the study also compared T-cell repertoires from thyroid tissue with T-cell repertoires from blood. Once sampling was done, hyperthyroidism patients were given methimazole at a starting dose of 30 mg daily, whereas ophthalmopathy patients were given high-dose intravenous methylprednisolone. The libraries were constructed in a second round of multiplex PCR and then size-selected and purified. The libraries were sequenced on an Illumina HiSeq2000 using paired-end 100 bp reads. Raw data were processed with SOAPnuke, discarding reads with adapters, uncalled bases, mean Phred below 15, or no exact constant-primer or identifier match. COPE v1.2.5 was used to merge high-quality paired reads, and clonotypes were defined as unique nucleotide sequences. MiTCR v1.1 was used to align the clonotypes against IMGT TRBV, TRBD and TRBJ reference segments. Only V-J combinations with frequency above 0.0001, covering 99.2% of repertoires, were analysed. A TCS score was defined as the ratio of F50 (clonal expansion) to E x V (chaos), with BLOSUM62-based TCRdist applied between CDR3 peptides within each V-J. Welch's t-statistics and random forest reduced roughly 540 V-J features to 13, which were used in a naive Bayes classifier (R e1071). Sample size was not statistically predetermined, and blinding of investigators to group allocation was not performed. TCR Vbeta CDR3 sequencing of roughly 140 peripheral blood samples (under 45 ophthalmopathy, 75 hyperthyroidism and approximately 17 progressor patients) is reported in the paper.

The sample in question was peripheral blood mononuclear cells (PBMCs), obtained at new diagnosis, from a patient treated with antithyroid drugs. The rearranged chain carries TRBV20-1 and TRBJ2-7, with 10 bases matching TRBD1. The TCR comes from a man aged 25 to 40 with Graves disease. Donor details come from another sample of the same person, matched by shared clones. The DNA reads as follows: TGCAGTGCTCCGGACAGGGGGGGCTACGAGCAGTACTTC. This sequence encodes CSAPDRGGYEQYF.